These T cell receptor beta chains were read from a single sample in a study of graft-versus-host responses after intestinal transplantation. Generated by immunoSEQ multiplex PCR, the TCRdb table keeps only in-frame clones and is missing some. The sample shows some 14,000 clones, 35% to 40% of them seen only once. The sequenced sample was alloreactive CD8+ T cells from a mixed lymphocyte reaction culture, obtained before intestinal transplant. These receptors were obtained from a human patient who received an intestinal transplant. The CDR3 runs from the conserved cysteine through the conserved F or W. Each record gives: J gene, V gene, D gene, clone size, CDR3 protein, CDR3 DNA. The D gene is left open where the match is weak. Rows may omit the clone size; those that give it use once, few, many or a size class.

J gene: TRBJ1-1; V gene: TRBV28; D gene: .; clone size: .; CDR3 protein: CASSLTGYTEAFF; CDR3 DNA: TGTGCCAGCAGTTTAACAGGTTACACTGAAGCTTTCTTT
J gene: TRBJ2-1; V gene: TRBV9; D gene: TRBD2; clone size: few; CDR3 protein: CASSAWGGFNEQFF; CDR3 DNA: TGTGCCAGCAGCGCCTGGGGGGGGTTCAATGAGCAGTTCTTC
J gene: TRBJ2-7; V gene: TRBV6-1; D gene: .; clone size: medium-sized; CDR3 protein: CASSARRPYEQYF; CDR3 DNA: TGTGCCAGCAGTGCGAGGCGCCCCTACGAGCAGTACTTC
J gene: TRBJ2-3; V gene: TRBV7-2; D gene: TRBD2; clone size: few; CDR3 protein: CASSLGATSADTQYF; CDR3 DNA: TGTGCCAGCAGCTTAGGGGCGACTAGCGCAGATACGCAGTATTTT
J gene: TRBJ2-7; V gene: TRBV6-1; D gene: TRBD1; clone size: .; CDR3 protein: CASSPNGQVYEQYF; CDR3 DNA: TGTGCCAGCAGTCCCAATGGACAGGTCTACGAGCAGTACTTC
J gene: TRBJ1-3; V gene: TRBV11-2; D gene: .; clone size: .; CDR3 protein: CASSIPPPGAYGNTIYF; CDR3 DNA: TGTGCCAGCAGCATTCCGCCGCCAGGCGCGTACGGAAACACCATATATTTT
J gene: TRBJ2-7; V gene: TRBV7-9; D gene: .; clone size: few; CDR3 protein: CASSWTTYEQYF; CDR3 DNA: TGTGCCAGCAGCTGGACAACCTACGAGCAGTACTTC
J gene: TRBJ2-7; V gene: TRBV5-4; D gene: TRBD2; clone size: few; CDR3 protein: CATSPRTSGNEQYF; CDR3 DNA: TGTGCCACCAGCCCTAGGACTAGCGGGAACGAGCAGTACTTC
J gene: TRBJ1-4; V gene: TRBV5-1; D gene: .; clone size: .; CDR3 protein: CASSLTGGNEKLFF; CDR3 DNA: TGCGCCAGCAGCTTGACGGGGGGTAATGAAAAACTGTTTTTT
J gene: TRBJ2-5; V gene: TRBV7-2; D gene: TRBD2; clone size: .; CDR3 protein: CASSGNRWTSGGAGTQYF; CDR3 DNA: TGTGCCAGCAGCGGGAACCGCTGGACTAGCGGGGGGGCTGGGACCCAGTACTTC
J gene: TRBJ2-7; V gene: TRBV27; D gene: .; clone size: once; CDR3 protein: CASSFGGPAYEQYF; CDR3 DNA: TGTGCCAGCAGTTTCGGGGGGCCTGCCTACGAGCAGTACTTC
J gene: TRBJ2-1; V gene: TRBV27; D gene: TRBD2; clone size: few; CDR3 protein: CASSWGTSGYNEQFF; CDR3 DNA: TGTGCCAGCAGTTGGGGGACTAGCGGATACAATGAGCAGTTCTTC